This TCR beta chain originates from a study of cytomegalovirus exposure and HLA in healthy donors. Comments on this clone: What it recognizes is unknown.

The PCR contained 60 Vbeta and 13 Jbeta primers. TCRdb's copy holds only in-frame clones and misses some; the assay was immunoSEQ multiplex PCR. The sample yields about 140,000 clones, under 70% seen once. Broader study findings: When presence/absence was analysed, sequencing depth was taken to be roughly uniform across donors. An analysis done earlier found most TCR beta V segments productive about 87% or about 30% of the time. Reports showed the classifier diagnosing cytomegalovirus status with high specificity and sensitivity.

CDR1 and CDR2 (germline): MGHRA, YSYEKL. The CDR3 consists of 18 residues. Germline trimming cut 5 bases from V and 4 bases from J; bases unmatched to any gene: 17. Sequencing was carried out using PBMCs. The V call is TRBV4-1, the J call TRBJ2-1; TRBD2 aligns across 7 bases. The origin of this receptor is a woman aged 55-69 years in good health and CMV-seronegative. The CDR3 DNA reads TGCGCCAGCAGCTCCTTTGTGAACTGGCGGGAGCTATACAATGAGCAGTTCTTC. This codes for CASSSFVNWRELYNEQFF.